The rows below give T cell receptor beta chains drawn from one sample of a study of cytomegalovirus exposure and HLA in healthy donors. Data came from immunoSEQ multiplex PCR; TCRdb stores just in-frame clones and leaves some out. Recorded here are approximately 140,000 clones; the top ten clones represent under 2%. Sample: PBMCs. Source of these receptors: a woman aged 35 to 49 in good health and CMV-seronegative. CDR3s include the opening cysteine and the closing phenylalanine or tryptophan. A D gene is named only where the DNA matches it firmly.

j_call v_call d_call cdr3_aa cdr3_nt
TRBJ1-2 TRBV7-9 . CASSTSGTSKSYGYTF TGTGCCAGCAGCACCTCCGGGACATCTAAAAGCTATGGCTACACCTTC
TRBJ1-1 TRBV28 . CASSFRGTNTEAFF TGTGCCAGCAGTTTTCGGGGTACGAACACTGAAGCTTTCTTT
TRBJ1-1 TRBV11-2 . CASSPAVRGMNTEAFF TGTGCCAGCAGCCCGGCGGTAAGGGGGATGAACACTGAAGCTTTCTTT
TRBJ2-7 TRBV4-2 . CASSQSQWGGLIEQYF TGTGCCAGCAGCCAATCCCAGTGGGGGGGGCTAATCGAGCAGTACTTC
TRBJ2-1 TRBV5-4 TRBD2 CASRAGNSYNEQFF TGTGCCAGCAGAGCGGGGAACTCCTACAATGAGCAGTTCTTC
TRBJ1-4 TRBV13 . CASSLTPGLEANEKLFF TGTGCCAGCAGCTTAACCCCAGGGCTTGAAGCTAATGAAAAACTGTTTTTT
TRBJ1-1 TRBV6-5 TRBD1 CASRLGTVNTEAFF TGTGCCAGCAGATTAGGGACAGTGAACACTGAAGCTTTCTTT
TRBJ1-3 TRBV10-3 . CAIKEMGTSGNTIYF TGTGCCATAAAGGAGATGGGTACCTCTGGAAACACCATATATTTT
TRBJ1-4 TRBV7-9 . CASSLMVASRANEKLFF TGTGCCAGCAGCTTAATGGTGGCGAGTCGGGCTAATGAAAAACTGTTTTTT
TRBJ1-2 TRBV28 . CASSLPANYGYTF TGTGCCAGCAGTTTACCCGCTAACTATGGCTACACCTTC
TRBJ1-5 TRBV18 . CASSPGRYNQPQHF TGTGCCAGCTCACCAGGCAGGTACAATCAGCCCCAGCATTTT
TRBJ2-3 TRBV19 TRBD2 CASQGLVGVNTQYF TGTGCCAGTCAGGGACTAGTGGGGGTTAATACGCAGTATTTT
TRBJ1-1 TRBV7-2 TRBD1 CASSFLGQGTNTEAFF TGTGCCAGCAGCTTCCTTGGACAGGGGACGAACACTGAAGCTTTCTTT
TRBJ1-3 TRBV4-3 . CASSQDPKDTIYF TGCGCCAGCTCACAGGACCCCAAAGACACCATATATTTT
TRBJ1-2 TRBV5-4 . CASSPGGQAYGYTF TGTGCCAGCAGCCCCGGAGGCCAGGCTTATGGCTACACCTTC
TRBJ1-1 TRBV14 . CASSPWGLDTEAFF TGTGCCAGCAGCCCATGGGGCCTTGACACTGAAGCTTTCTTT
TRBJ2-1 TRBV7-9 TRBD1 CASRGKDRGLYNEQFF TGTGCCAGCAGGGGAAAGGACAGGGGGCTTTACAATGAGCAGTTCTTC
TRBJ2-6 TRBV28 . CASSLASLLVGANVLTF TGTGCCAGCAGTTTGGCTAGCCTTCTCGTTGGGGCCAACGTCCTGACTTTC
TRBJ2-1 TRBV5-6 . CASSSWGQYNEQFF TGTGCCAGCAGCTCCTGGGGGCAGTACAATGAGCAGTTCTTC
TRBJ1-6 TRBV6-6 . CASSYSGDESPLHF TGTGCCAGCAGTTACTCAGGGGATGAATCACCCCTCCACTTT